These 5 T cell receptor beta chains were sequenced from one sample in a study of radiotherapy plus CTLA-4 blockade in lung cancer. TCRdb's table, derived via immunoSEQ multiplex PCR, lists solely in-frame clones and lacks some. The top ten clones hold around 2.8% of a sample with 80,000 to 100,000 clones, about four fifths of them seen once. Sequenced material: peripheral blood, taken from a patient treated with radiotherapy plus ipilimumab. Receptors were obtained from a human donor with non-small cell lung cancer who had a partial response to radiotherapy plus ipilimumab. Some clones in this sample may be carry-over from other donors' samples.

The rearrangement uses TRBV18 and TRBJ1-4; weak D call: TRBD1 (6 bases). The V and J ends lost 3 bases and 8 bases respectively, with 16 bases between them. This CDR3 spans 15 amino acids. CDR1 KGHSH and CDR2 LQKENI come from the germline V gene. The CDR3 bases are TGTGCCAGCTCACCGGGGGGGCCATCGGGGGAAAAACTGTTTTTT. Its protein is CASSPGGPSGEKLFF. Full variable domain (rest looked up from reference TRBV18 and TRBJ1-4): NAGVMQNPRHLVRRRGQEARLRCSPMKGHSHVYWYRQLPEEGLKFMVYLQKENIIDESGMPKERFSAEFPKEGPSILRIQQVVRGDSAAYFCASSPGGPSGEKLFFGSGTQLSVL.

J is TRBJ1-2 and V is TRBV5-6; TRBD1 agrees at 7 bases. Per germline, CDR1 SGHDT and CDR2 YYEEEE. The CDR3 covers 14 residues. V was clipped by 4 bases and J by 3 bases; unmatched bases: 6. CDR3 loop: CASSQGQVDYGYTF. DNA for the CDR3: TGTGCCAGCAGCCAAGGACAGGTCGACTATGGCTACACCTTC.

V usage is TRBV9 and J usage is TRBJ2-3; 11 bases match TRBD2. Germline loops: CDR1 SGDLS, CDR2 YYNGEE. The J segment lost 5 bases and the V segment lost 4 bases, leaving 12 bases of the junction unmatched. The CDR3 consists of 17 residues. The CDR3 region has the DNA TGTGCCAGCAGCCCCCTCTTAGCGGGAGGGCAGCGAGATACGCAGTATTTT. Translated: CASSPLLAGGQRDTQYF.

The V gene is TRBV6-6, the J gene TRBJ1-5; TRBD1 agrees at 9 bases. Germline-derived CDR1 and CDR2 are MNHNY and SVGAGI (reference sequence). Trimming took 6 bases from V and 4 from J; bases not matched to a gene: 7. The CDR3 contains 15 residues. The CDR3 DNA reads TGTGCCAGCAGGGACGGGACAGGGTTAAATCAGCCCCAGCATTTT. Translated, it gives CASRDGTGLNQPQHF.

Only one count was recorded for this clone. This sequence joins TRBV6-5 and TRBJ1-2; TRBD1 agrees at 9 bases. This CDR3 has 14 residues. Germline CDR1 is MNHEY and CDR2 is SVGAGI. J gave up 8 bases and V 6 bases, and 10 bases lay outside the gene matches. For the CDR3, the DNA is TGTGCCAGCAGGGGACAGGGCAAGGCGATGGGCTACACCTTC. It specifies CASRGQGKAMGYTF.